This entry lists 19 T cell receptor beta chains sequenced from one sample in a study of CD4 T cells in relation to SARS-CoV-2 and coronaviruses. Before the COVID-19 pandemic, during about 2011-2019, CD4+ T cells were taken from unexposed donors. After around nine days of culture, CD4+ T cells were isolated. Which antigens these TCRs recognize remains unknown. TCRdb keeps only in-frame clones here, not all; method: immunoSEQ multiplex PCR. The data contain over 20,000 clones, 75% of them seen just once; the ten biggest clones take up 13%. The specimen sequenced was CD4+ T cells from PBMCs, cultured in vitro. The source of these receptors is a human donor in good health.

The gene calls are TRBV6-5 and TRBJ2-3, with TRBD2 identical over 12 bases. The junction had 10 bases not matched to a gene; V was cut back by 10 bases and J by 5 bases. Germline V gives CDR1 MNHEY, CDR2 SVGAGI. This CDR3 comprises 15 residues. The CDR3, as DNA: TGTGCCACCAAGGGACTAGCGGGCAACCAAGATACGCAGTATTTT. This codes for CATKGLAGNQDTQYF.

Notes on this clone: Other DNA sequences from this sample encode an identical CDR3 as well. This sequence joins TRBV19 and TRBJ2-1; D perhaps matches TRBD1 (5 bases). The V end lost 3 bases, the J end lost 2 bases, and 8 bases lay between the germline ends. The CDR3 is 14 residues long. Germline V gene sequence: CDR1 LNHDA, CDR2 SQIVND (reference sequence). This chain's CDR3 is CASSITGAYNEQFF. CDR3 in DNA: TGTGCCAGTAGTATCACAGGAGCCTACAATGAGCAGTTCTTC.

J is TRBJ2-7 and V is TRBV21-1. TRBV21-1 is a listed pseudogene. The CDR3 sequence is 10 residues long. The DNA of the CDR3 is TGTGCCAGCAGCATTAGACCGGGGCACTTC. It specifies CASSIRPGHF.

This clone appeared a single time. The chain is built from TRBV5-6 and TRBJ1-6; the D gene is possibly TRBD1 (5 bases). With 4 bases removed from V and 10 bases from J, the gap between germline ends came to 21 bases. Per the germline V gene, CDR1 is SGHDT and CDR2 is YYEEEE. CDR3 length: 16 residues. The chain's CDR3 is CASSALGGGPGSPLHF. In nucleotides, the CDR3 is TGTGCCAGCAGCGCCCTTGGGGGGGGTCCTGGGTCACCCCTCCACTTT.

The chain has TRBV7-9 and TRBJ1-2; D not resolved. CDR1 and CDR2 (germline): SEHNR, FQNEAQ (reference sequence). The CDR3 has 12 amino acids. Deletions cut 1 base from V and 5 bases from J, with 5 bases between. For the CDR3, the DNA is TGTGCCAGCAGCTTAGGGCCGTATGGCTACACCTTC. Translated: CASSLGPYGYTF.

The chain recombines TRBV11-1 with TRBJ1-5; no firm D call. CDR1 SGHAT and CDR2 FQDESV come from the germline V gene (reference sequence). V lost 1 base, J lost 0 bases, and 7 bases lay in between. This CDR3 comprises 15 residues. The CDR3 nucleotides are TGTGCCAGCAGCTTAGGGCCGGGTAGCAATCAGCCCCAGCATTTT. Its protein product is CASSLGPGSNQPQHF.

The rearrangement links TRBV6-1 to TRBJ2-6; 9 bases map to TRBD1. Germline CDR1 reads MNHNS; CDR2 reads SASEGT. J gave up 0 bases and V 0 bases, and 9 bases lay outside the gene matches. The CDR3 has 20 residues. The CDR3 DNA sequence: TGTGCCAGCAGTGAAGCGCTTGGAGGACAGGGGCCCTCTGGGGCCAACGTCCTGACTTTC. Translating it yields CASSEALGGQGPSGANVLTF.

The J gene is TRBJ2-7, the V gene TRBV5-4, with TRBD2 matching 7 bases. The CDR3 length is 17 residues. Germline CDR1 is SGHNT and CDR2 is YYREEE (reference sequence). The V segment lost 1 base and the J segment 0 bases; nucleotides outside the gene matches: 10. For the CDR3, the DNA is TGTGCCAGCAGCTTGACCATAAGAACTAGCGCCTCCTACGAGCAGTACTTC. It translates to CASSLTIRTSASYEQYF. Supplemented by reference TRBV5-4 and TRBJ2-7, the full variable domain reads ETGVTQSPTHLIKTRGQQVTLRCSSQSGHNTVSWYQQALGQGPQFIFQYYREEENGRGNFPPRFSGLQFPNYSSELNVNALELDDSALYLCASSLTIRTSASYEQYFGPGTRLTVT.

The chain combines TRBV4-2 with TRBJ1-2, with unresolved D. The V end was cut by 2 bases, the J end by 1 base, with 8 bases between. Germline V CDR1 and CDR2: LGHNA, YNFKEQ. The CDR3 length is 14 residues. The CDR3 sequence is CASSQLSDNYGYTF. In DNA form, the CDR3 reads TGTGCCAGCAGCCAATTATCCGATAACTATGGCTACACCTTC.

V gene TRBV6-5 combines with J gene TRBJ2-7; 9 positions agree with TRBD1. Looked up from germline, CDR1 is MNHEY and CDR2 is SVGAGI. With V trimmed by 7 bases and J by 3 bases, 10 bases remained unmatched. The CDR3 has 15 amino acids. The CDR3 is CASTLVGTGLYEQYF. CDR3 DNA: TGTGCCAGCACCCTAGTTGGGACAGGGCTCTACGAGCAGTACTTC.

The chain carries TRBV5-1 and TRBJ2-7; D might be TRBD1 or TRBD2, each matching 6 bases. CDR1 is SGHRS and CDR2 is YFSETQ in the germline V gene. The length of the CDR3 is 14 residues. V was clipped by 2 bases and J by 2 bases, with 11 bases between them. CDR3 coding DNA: TGCGCCAGCAGCTTAGTAGGGGGGCCCTACGAGCAGTACTTC. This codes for CASSLVGGPYEQYF.

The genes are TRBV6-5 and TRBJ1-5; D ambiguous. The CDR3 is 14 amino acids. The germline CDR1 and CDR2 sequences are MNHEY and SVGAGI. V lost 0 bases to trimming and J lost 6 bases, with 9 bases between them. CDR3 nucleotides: TGTGCCAGCAGTTACTCGAATGCCGGTCAGCCCCAGCATTTT. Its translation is CASSYSNAGQPQHF.

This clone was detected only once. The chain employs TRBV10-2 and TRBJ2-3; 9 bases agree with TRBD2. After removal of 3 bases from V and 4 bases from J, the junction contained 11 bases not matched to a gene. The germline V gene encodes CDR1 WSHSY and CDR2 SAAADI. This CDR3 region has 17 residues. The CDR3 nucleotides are TGCGCCAGCAGTGACCTTGCGGGAGGGTCCCCCCCAGATACGCAGTATTTT. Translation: CASSDLAGGSPPDTQYF.

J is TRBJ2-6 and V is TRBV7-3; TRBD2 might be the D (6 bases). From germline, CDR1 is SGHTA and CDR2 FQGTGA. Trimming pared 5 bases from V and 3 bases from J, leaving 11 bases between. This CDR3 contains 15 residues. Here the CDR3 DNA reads TGTGCCAGCAGCCGAAGAGCGGGTGGGGCCAACGTCCTGACTTTC. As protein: CASSRRAGGANVLTF.

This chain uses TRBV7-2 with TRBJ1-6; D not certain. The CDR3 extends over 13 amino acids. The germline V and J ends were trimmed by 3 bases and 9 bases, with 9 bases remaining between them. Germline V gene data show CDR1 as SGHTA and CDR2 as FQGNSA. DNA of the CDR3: TGTGCCAGCAGCTTTCCGAGGGCTTCACCCCTCCACTTT. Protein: CASSFPRASPLHF.

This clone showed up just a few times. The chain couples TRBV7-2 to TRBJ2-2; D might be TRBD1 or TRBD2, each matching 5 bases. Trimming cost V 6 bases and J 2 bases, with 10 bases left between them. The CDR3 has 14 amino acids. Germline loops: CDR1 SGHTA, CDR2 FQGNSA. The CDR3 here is CASRLGRNTGELFF. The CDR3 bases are TGTGCCAGCAGGCTGGGACGTAACACCGGGGAGCTGTTTTTT.

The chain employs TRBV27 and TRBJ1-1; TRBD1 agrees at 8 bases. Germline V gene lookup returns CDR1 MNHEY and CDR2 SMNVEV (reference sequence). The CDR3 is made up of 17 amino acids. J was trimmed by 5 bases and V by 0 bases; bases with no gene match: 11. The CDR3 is CASSLSGIRGPDTEAFF. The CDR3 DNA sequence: TGTGCCAGCAGTTTATCGGGGATCAGGGGGCCGGATACTGAAGCTTTCTTT.

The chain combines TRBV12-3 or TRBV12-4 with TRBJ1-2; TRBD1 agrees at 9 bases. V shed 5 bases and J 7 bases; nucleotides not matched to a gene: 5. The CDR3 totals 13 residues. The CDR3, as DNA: TGTGCCAGCAGTCGGACAGGGGATAGTGGCTACACCTTC. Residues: CASSRTGDSGYTF.

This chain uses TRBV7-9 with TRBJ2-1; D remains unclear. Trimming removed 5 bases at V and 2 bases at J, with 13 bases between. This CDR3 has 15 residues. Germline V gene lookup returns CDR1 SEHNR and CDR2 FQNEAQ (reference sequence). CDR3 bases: TGTGCCAGCAGCAGCCGACCCGCCGCCTACAATGAGCAGTTCTTC. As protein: CASSSRPAAYNEQFF.